This T cell receptor (beta chain) was retrieved from a study of blood T cell repertoires in COVID-19. Study overall: Both acute and convalescent COVID-19 samples were obtained from the United States, Italy and Spain. PBMCs, B-cell-depleted T cells, or T cells provided the cDNA or gDNA that made up the material.

In the authors' methods: From reference gene primer amplification, estimates of nucleated cell counts were derived. Repertoires were generated with immunoSEQ multiplex PCR, while TCRdb's copy carries only in-frame clones and drops some. Clonal size and the V and J genes are those of that table, whereas D and trimming came from the DNA. The top ten hold around 18% of the sample, which has roughly 99,000 clones, 79% seen once. Germline V gene data show CDR1 as MNHEY and CDR2 as SVGAGI. This CDR3 is built from 13 residues. V trimming: 7 bases; J trimming: 6 bases; junction bases outside the gene matches: 8.

This clonotype originated in a woman of 80 years or more with active or convalescent COVID-19. This chain uses TRBV6-5 with TRBJ2-7; 8 positions match TRBD2. Sequencing was carried out using peripheral blood. In nucleotides, the CDR3 is TGTGCCAGCACCTCGGGCGGGGGGCTCGAGCAGTACTTC. Protein product: CASTSGGGLEQYF.